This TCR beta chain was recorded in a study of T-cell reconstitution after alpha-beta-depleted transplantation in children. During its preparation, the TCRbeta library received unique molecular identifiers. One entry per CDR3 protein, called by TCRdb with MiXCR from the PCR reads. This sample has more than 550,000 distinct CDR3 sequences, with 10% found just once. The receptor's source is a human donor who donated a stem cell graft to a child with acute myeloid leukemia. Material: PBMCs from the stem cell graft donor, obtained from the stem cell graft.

The CDR3 DNA is TGTGCCAGCAGCGCACCGGGACAGTTTAATGAAGCTTTCTTT. Protein sequence: CASSAPGQFNEAFF. The J gene is TRBJ1-1, the V gene TRBV7-2; 7 bases agree with TRBD1. Germline V gene sequence: CDR1 SGHTA, CDR2 FQGNSA. This CDR3 spans 14 amino acids. V shed 5 bases and J 7 bases; nucleotides not matched to a gene: 10.